Given below is one TCR beta chain in context. The CDR3 regions of TCR beta were amplified from RNA transcripts. Using the HTBI primer set, a first-round RT-PCR was run on the TCR CDR3. TCRdb reprocessed the multiplex PCR reads with MiXCR, giving one entry per CDR3 protein. Among 640,000 or so distinct CDR3 sequences, about 15% were seen once, and the ten largest hold 3.5% to 4.5%. This entry belongs to a study of T cells in Graves' hyperthyroidism and ophthalmopathy. The germline V gene encodes CDR1 LNHDA and CDR2 SQIVND (reference sequence). V was trimmed by 1 base and J by 3 bases, leaving 6 bases between them. The CDR3 is 13 residues long.

The chain recombines TRBV19 with TRBJ1-2; no reliable D call. Sequencing was performed on blood. This receptor was obtained from a woman in her thirties or forties with Graves' ophthalmopathy. Here the CDR3 DNA reads TGTGCCAGTAGTATAGGACTGTACTATGGCTACACCTTC. This codes for CASSIGLYYGYTF.